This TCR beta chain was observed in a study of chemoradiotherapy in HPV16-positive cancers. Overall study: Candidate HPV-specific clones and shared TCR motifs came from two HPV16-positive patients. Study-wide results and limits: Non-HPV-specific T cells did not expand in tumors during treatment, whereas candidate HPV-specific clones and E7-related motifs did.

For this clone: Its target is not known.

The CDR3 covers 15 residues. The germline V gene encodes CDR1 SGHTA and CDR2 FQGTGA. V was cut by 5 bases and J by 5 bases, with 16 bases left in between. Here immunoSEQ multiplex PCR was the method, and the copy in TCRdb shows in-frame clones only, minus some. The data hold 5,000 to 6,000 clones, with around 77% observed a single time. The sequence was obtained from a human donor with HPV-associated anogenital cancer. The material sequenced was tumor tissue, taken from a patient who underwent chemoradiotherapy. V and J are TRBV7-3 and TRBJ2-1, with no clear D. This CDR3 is CASSRRAGFDNEQFF. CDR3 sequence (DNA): TGTGCCAGCAGCCGAAGGGCAGGATTTGACAATGAGCAGTTCTTC.